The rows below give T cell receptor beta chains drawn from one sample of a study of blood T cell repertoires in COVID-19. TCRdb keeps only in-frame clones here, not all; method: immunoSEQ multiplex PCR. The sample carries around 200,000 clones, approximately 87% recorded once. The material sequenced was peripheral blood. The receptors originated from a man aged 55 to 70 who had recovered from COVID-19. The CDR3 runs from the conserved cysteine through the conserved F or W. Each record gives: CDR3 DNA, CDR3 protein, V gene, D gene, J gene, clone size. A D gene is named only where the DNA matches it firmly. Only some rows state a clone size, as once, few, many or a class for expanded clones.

TGCGCCAGCAGCTTGGACATCTACGAGCAGTACTTC CASSLDIYEQYF TRBV5-1 . TRBJ2-7 .
TGCAGCGTTGCGCGCCAGGGGGCTAACGAGCAGTACTTC CSVARQGANEQYF TRBV29-1 TRBD1 TRBJ2-7 .
TGTGCCAGCAGCCGGGACAGATCTAATGAAAAACTGTTTTTT CASSRDRSNEKLFF TRBV7-7 TRBD1 TRBJ1-4 .
TGTGCCAGCAGTGAGACAGGGAGCGTTACGCAGTATTTT CASSETGSVTQYF TRBV6-4 TRBD1 TRBJ2-3 .
TGTGCCAGCAGCCGGAGGGGACAAGAGACCCAGTACTTC CASSRRGQETQYF TRBV27 . TRBJ2-5 .
TGTGCCAGCAGCCGCGCAGGACAGGGGGAGCGCTATGGCTACACCTTC CASSRAGQGERYGYTF TRBV11-2 TRBD1 TRBJ1-2 .
TGTGCCAGCGACCGGGACAGACGATCCACCGGGGAGCTGTTTTTT CASDRDRRSTGELFF TRBV2 TRBD1 TRBJ2-2 once
TGTGCCAGCAGTCCGGGGGGGGCGCGGTATGGCTACACCTTC CASSPGGARYGYTF TRBV5-8 . TRBJ1-2 .
TGTGCCAGCAGGCCTGGGACAGACACAGAAAAACTGTTTTTT CASRPGTDTEKLFF TRBV6-6 TRBD1 TRBJ1-4 .
TGTGCCAGCAGTTACGCGGGACAGGCGACCGGGGAGCTGTTTTTT CASSYAGQATGELFF TRBV6-5 TRBD1 TRBJ2-2 few
TGTGCCAGCAGAACCACAGGGAACACTGAAGCTTTCTTT CASRTTGNTEAFF TRBV6-5 . TRBJ1-1 .
TGTGCCATCAGTGAGTCCGGACAGGCAGGAGAGACCCAGTACTTC CAISESGQAGETQYF TRBV10-3 TRBD1 TRBJ2-5 .
TGTGCCACCAGTGACTTGGGACAATGTGGAGAGACCCAGTACTTC CATSDLGQCGETQYF TRBV24-1 . TRBJ2-5 .
TGTGCCAGCAGCTTGGACAGGTTGGGGATCGAGCAGTACTTC CASSLDRLGIEQYF TRBV11-1 TRBD1 TRBJ2-7 .
TGCGCCAGCAGCTTGGCAATAGTGGATACGCAGTATTTT CASSLAIVDTQYF TRBV5-1 . TRBJ2-3 .
TGTGCCAGCAGCTTAGGGGGGACTGGCACAGATACGCAGTATTTT CASSLGGTGTDTQYF TRBV11-3 . TRBJ2-3 .
TGTGCCAGCAGGAGGCCCGGGACAGGGGGCGGTAAACCTGGAAACACCATATATTTT CASRRPGTGGGKPGNTIYF TRBV28 TRBD1 TRBJ1-3 .
TGTGCCAGCAGTGACAGGGCGGCTAGCGGGAGCGATGAGCAGTTCTTC CASSDRAASGSDEQFF TRBV6-4 TRBD2 TRBJ2-1 once
TGTGCCAGCAGTTACGGACAGGGGGTATCCTACAATGAGCAGTTCTTC CASSYGQGVSYNEQFF TRBV5-4 TRBD1 TRBJ2-1 once
TGTGCCAGCAGCGCGTCCGCGTCAACTAATGAAAAACTGTTTTTT CASSASASTNEKLFF TRBV3-1/TRBV3-2 . TRBJ1-4 .
TGTGCCCATATGGTGGGGGGGATGAACACTGAAGCTTTCTTT CAHMVGGMNTEAFF TRBV7-6 . TRBJ1-1 once
TGTGCCAGCAGTACTCAACTAGCGGGGTACAATGAGCAGTTCTTC CASSTQLAGYNEQFF TRBV6-4 TRBD2 TRBJ2-1 .
TGTGCCAGCAGTTTTCCCATGAACACTGAAGCTTTCTTT CASSFPMNTEAFF TRBV12-3/TRBV12-4 . TRBJ1-1 .
TGTGCCAGCAGTGAAGGGGCAGTGTCGGAGACCCAGTACTTC CASSEGAVSETQYF TRBV2 . TRBJ2-5 .